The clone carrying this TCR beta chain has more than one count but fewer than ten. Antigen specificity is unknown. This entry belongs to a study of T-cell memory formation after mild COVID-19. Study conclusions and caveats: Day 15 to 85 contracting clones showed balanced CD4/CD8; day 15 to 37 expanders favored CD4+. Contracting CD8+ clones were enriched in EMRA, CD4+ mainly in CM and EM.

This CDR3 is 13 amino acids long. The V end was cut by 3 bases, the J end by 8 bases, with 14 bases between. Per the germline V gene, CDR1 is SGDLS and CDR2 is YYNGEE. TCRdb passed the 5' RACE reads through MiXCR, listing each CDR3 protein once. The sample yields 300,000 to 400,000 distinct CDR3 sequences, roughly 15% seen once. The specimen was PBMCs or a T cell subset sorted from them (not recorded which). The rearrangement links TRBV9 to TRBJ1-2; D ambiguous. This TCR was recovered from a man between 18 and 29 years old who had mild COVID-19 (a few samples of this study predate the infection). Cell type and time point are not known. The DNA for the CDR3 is TGTGCCAGCAGCGAGTCCTTGATTCAAGGCTACACCTTC. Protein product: CASSESLIQGYTF.